This is a list of T cell receptor beta chains from one sample in a study of T-cell reconstitution after alpha-beta-depleted transplantation in children. TCRdb analysed the PCR reads with MiXCR anew, one entry per CDR3 protein. Of approximately 190,000 distinct CDR3 sequences in the sample, about 6% were seen once. Sequencing was performed on PBMCs, taken before TCRalphabeta/CD19-depleted stem cell transplant. The source of these receptors is a girl under three years old with combined immunodeficiency, due to receive a stem cell transplant. Each CDR3 is given with its conserved first and last residue. D genes are given only for firm matches. The size entry is marked missing in some rows and otherwise reads once, few, many or a size class.

CDR3 DNA	CDR3 protein	V gene	J gene	D gene	clone size
TGTGCCAGCAGCTTGGGGGACAGGGGCCTTTTCGACGATGGCTACACCTTC	CASSLGDRGLFDDGYTF	TRBV5-4	TRBJ1-2	TRBD1	few
TGCAGCGTTGAAGATCATAAGGGCCCACTAGGTGGCTACACCTTC	CSVEDHKGPLGGYTF	TRBV29-1	TRBJ1-2	NA	many
TGTGCCAGCAGCGTCGGTACAGGGATGGTCTACGAGCAGTACTTC	CASSVGTGMVYEQYF	TRBV9	TRBJ2-7	NA	NA
TGTGCCAGTAGAGCGGGAGGGCTTAACGAGCAGTACTTC	CASRAGGLNEQYF	TRBV28	TRBJ2-7	TRBD2	many
TGTGCCAGCTCACCTTTGAGTGAAAACATTCAGTACTTC	CASSPLSENIQYF	TRBV18	TRBJ2-4	NA	many
TGTGCCAGCAGTTTAACCCCCCAGGTCCACTATGGCTACACCTTC	CASSLTPQVHYGYTF	TRBV27	TRBJ1-2	NA	many
TGCAGTGCTAGAGATCTTTTTGTATCCAGTCTGCACAATGAGCAGTTCTTC	CSARDLFVSSLHNEQFF	TRBV20-1	TRBJ2-1	NA	many
TGTGCCAGCAGCCGTAGCGGGGATGAGCAGTTCTTC	CASSRSGDEQFF	TRBV5-5	TRBJ2-1	TRBD2	many
TGCAGCGTTGACAACGGGGAGCTGTTTTTT	CSVDNGELFF	TRBV29-1	TRBJ2-2	NA	many
TGCGCCAGCAGCCACGATCCTCGTGGCAGTATCTACGAGCAGTACTTC	CASSHDPRGSIYEQYF	TRBV4-3	TRBJ2-7	NA	many
TGCGCCAGCAGCTTACCGACAGGGGAGACAGATACGCAGTATTTT	CASSLPTGETDTQYF	TRBV5-1	TRBJ2-3	TRBD1	few
TGTGCCAGCAGCTTAGGAGCGTCGGGGGTAGATACGCAGTATTTT	CASSLGASGVDTQYF	TRBV7-6	TRBJ2-3	NA	many
TGTGCCAGCCGGCACCTCGGGCCTGAGACCCAGTACTTC	CASRHLGPETQYF	TRBV25-1	TRBJ2-5	NA	many
TGCAGCGTGGGGACGAGGACTGTCAATGAGCAGTTCTTC	CSVGTRTVNEQFF	TRBV29-1	TRBJ2-1	NA	many
TGTGCCAGCAGCTTAATAGCGGGGGGTGCCAATGAGCAGTTCTTC	CASSLIAGGANEQFF	TRBV7-8	TRBJ2-1	TRBD2	many
TGCAGCGTTGGAGAGACTAGCGGGAGCACCGGGGAGCTGTTTTTT	CSVGETSGSTGELFF	TRBV29-1	TRBJ2-2	TRBD2	NA
TGCGCCAGCAGCCAAGATTCTAGGAATGAGCAGTTCTTC	CASSQDSRNEQFF	TRBV4-3	TRBJ2-1	NA	many
TGTGCCAGCAGCTCCGGGGTTGAAGCTTTCTTT	CASSSGVEAFF	TRBV12-3/TRBV12-4	TRBJ1-1	NA	few
TGTGCCAGCAGTTTTCAATCCGCGGGAGGGCCCTACAATGAGCAGTTCTTC	CASSFQSAGGPYNEQFF	TRBV12-3/TRBV12-4	TRBJ2-1	TRBD2	few
TGTGCCACCAGTGATTTGTGGGAGGAGACCCAGTACTTC	CATSDLWEETQYF	TRBV24-1	TRBJ2-5	NA	many
TGTGCCAGCAGGTACAGGGATTTGAAGCTGTTTTTT	CASRYRDLKLFF	TRBV28	TRBJ1-4	NA	many
TGCAGTGCTAGAGTTTTTCGACTAGCTCCAGATACGCAGTATTTT	CSARVFRLAPDTQYF	TRBV20-1	TRBJ2-3	TRBD2	many
TGTGCCAGCAGCTTCTGGCGGGGGAGTGAAAACATTCAGTACTTC	CASSFWRGSENIQYF	TRBV7-9	TRBJ2-4	TRBD2	many
TGCAGTGCTAGAGATTGGGCCGGGGCGGGGGCGATCTCTGAAGCTTTCTTT	CSARDWAGAGAISEAFF	TRBV20-1	TRBJ1-1	NA	NA
TGTGCCAGCAGACCACTCGACACCAACTATGGCTACACCTTC	CASRPLDTNYGYTF	TRBV7-2	TRBJ1-2	NA	many
TGTGCCAGCAGCTCTAGCGGGGGGGCGAACACCGGGGAGCTGTTTTTT	CASSSSGGANTGELFF	TRBV7-9	TRBJ2-2	TRBD2	many
TGCGCCAGCAGCCAAGAGGGTCGGCAGGGCTACGAGCAGTACTTC	CASSQEGRQGYEQYF	TRBV4-3	TRBJ2-7	NA	NA
TGTGCCACCAGTGACCGGACAGGGGATAGTGTGCCCCAGCATTTT	CATSDRTGDSVPQHF	TRBV24-1	TRBJ1-5	TRBD1	many
TGTGCCAGCAGCTTAGGGGGACTAGCGGGGAATGAGCAGTTCTTC	CASSLGGLAGNEQFF	TRBV7-6	TRBJ2-1	TRBD2	many
TGTGCCAGCAGCTTTACAGCGGGAGTCGTCAATGAGCAGTTCTTC	CASSFTAGVVNEQFF	TRBV7-2	TRBJ2-1	TRBD2	many
TGTGCCAGCCGGGACCCGACCCTCCTTAGCACAGATACGCAGTATTTT	CASRDPTLLSTDTQYF	TRBV19	TRBJ2-3	NA	NA
TGCGCCAGCAGCCTGACCGGGACAGGGGGAGTCCTCTACGAGCAGTACTTC	CASSLTGTGGVLYEQYF	TRBV5-1	TRBJ2-7	TRBD1	many
TGTGCCAGCAGCTTGGATCCAGCCGCAACCTACGAGCAGTACTTC	CASSLDPAATYEQYF	TRBV5-5	TRBJ2-7	NA	many
TGTGCCAGCAGTGGACACCGCCGGGAGCTGTTTTTT	CASSGHRRELFF	TRBV28	TRBJ2-2	NA	many
TGTGCCAGCAGGGGGGACAGCCAAGAGACCCAGTACTTC	CASRGDSQETQYF	TRBV28	TRBJ2-5	TRBD1	many
TGCAGCGTAACTCCCGGGACAGGACAAGAGACCCAGTACTTC	CSVTPGTGQETQYF	TRBV29-1	TRBJ2-5	TRBD1	many
TGCAGCGTTGTAAGGGAGAGCTCCTACAATGAGCAGTTCTTC	CSVVRESSYNEQFF	TRBV29-1	TRBJ2-1	NA	many